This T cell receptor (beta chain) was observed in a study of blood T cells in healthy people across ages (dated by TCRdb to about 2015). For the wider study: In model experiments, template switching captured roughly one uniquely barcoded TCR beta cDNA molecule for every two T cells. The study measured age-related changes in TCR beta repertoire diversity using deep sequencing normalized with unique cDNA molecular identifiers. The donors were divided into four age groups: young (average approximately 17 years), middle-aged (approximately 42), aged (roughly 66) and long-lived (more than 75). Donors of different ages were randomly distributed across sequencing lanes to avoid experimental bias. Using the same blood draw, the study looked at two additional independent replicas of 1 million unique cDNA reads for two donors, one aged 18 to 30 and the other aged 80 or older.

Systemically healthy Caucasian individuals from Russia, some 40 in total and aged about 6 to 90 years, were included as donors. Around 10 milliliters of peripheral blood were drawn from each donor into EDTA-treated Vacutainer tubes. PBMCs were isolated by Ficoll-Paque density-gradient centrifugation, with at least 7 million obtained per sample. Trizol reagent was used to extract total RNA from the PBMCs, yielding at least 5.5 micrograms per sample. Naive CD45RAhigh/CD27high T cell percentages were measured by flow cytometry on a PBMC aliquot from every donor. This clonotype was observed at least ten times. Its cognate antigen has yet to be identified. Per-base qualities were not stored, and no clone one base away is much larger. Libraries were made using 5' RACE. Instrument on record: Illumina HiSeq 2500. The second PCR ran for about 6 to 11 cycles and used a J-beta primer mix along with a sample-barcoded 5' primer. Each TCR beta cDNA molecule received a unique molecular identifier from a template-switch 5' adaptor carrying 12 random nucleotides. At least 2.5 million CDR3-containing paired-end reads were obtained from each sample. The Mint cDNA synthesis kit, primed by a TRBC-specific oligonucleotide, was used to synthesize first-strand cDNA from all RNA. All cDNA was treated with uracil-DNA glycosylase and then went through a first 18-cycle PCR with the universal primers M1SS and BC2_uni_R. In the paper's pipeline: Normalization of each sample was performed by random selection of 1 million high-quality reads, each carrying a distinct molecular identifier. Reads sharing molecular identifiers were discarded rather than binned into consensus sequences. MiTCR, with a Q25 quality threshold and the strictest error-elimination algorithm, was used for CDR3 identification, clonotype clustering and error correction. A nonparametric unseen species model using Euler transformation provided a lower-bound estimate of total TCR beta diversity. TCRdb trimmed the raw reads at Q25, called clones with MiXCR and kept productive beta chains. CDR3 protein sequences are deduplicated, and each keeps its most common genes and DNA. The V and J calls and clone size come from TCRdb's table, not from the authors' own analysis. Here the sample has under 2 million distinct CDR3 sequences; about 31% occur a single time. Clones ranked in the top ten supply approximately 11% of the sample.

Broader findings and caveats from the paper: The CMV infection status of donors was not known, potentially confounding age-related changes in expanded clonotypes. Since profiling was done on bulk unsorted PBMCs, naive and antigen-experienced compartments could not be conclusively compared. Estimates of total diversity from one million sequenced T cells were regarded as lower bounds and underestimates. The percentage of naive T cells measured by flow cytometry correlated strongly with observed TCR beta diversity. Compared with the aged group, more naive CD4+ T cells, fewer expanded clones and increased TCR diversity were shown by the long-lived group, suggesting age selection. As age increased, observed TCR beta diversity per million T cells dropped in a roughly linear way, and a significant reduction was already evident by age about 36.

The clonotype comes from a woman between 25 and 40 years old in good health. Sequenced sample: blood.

In nucleotide form, the sequence is TGTGCCAGCTCACCCAAAGACGAGCAGTACTTC. It translates as CASSPKDEQYF. The chain is encoded by TRBV18 joined to TRBJ2-7; the D gene lacks a confident call. The CDR3 runs 11 residues from the cysteine to the phenylalanine. Only CDR3 DNA is held: 33 bases, read in frame from base 1. The junction carries 5 bases between V and J, which are trimmed by 3 bases and 5 bases respectively. Reading the germline V gene gives CDR1 KGHSH and CDR2 LQKENI. The reference TRBV18 and TRBJ2-7 proteins fill in what lies around the CDR3, so the full variable domain reads NAGVMQNPRHLVRRRGQEARLRCSPMKGHSHVYWYRQLPEEGLKFMVYLQKENIIDESGMPKERFSAEFPKEGPSILRIQQVVRGDSAAYFCASSPKDEQYFGPGTRLTVT.